This T cell receptor beta chain was recorded in a study of PD-1 blockade in classical Hodgkin lymphoma. Overall study findings and caveats: By C4D1, diversity of CD4+ TCRs had risen significantly, whereas that of CD8+ TCRs had not. Whatever underlies the repertoire differences (possibly disease activity or prior therapy) remains undefined. Before treatment, complete responders showed about the same diversity as newly diagnosed patients. Individuals initiating nivolumab under 1 year after ASCT were excluded.

Points on this clone: What it binds is unknown.

Sequencing used immunoSEQ multiplex PCR; TCRdb keeps in-frame clones, though not all of them. In the table there are 25,000 to 35,000 clones, approximately 90% of which are singletons. Time point meaning: cycle 4 day 1 (C4D1), after more than 5 weeks of nivolumab. Brentuximab vedotin exposure varied among the patients, all of whom had relapsed after autologous stem cell transplantation. Isolation of CD4+ T cells from thawed PBMCs was performed by magnetic negative selection. The receptor was isolated from a human donor with classical Hodgkin lymphoma. The sequencing used CD4+ T cells from blood, collected before the fourth cycle of nivolumab.

The chain's CDR3 is CASSLLSGTGELFF. CDR3 bases: TGCGCCAGCAGCTTACTAAGTGGCACCGGGGAGCTGTTTTTT. This chain links TRBV5-1 with TRBJ2-2, with D hard to call. The CDR3 spans 14 residues. Germline-derived CDR1 and CDR2 are SGHRS and YFSETQ. V was clipped by 2 bases and J by 4 bases, with 9 bases between them. Looking up the rest from reference TRBV5-1 and TRBJ2-2 gives the full variable domain: KAGVTQTPRYLIKTRGQQVTLSCSPISGHRSVSWYQQTPGQGLQFLFEYFSETQRNKGNFPGRFSGRQFSNSRSEMNVSTLELGDSALYLCASSLLSGTGELFFGEGSRLTVL.